These 9 T cell receptor beta chains share one sample of origin, sequenced in a study of cytomegalovirus exposure and HLA in healthy donors. Primers for the PCR totalled 60 Vbeta and 13 Jbeta. Sequenced by immunoSEQ multiplex PCR; TCRdb stores in-frame clones only, minus some. The sample gives more than 100,000 clones, over 60% of which show up once; 3.3% is in the top ten. Material: PBMCs. The source of these receptors is a woman aged 25 to 45 in good health and CMV-seropositive.

The chain uses TRBV7-9 and TRBJ1-1, with 7 bases aligning to TRBD1. J was trimmed by 6 bases and V by 5 bases; bases with no gene match: 9. CDR1 is SEHNR, CDR2 FQNEAQ, per germline (reference sequence). The CDR3 is 14 residues long. The CDR3 is CASSDRGGASEAFF. The CDR3 coding sequence is TGTGCCAGCAGCGATAGAGGGGGCGCCTCTGAAGCTTTCTTT.

The chain uses TRBV7-6 and TRBJ2-2, with TRBD2 as a possible D gene (7 bases). Between the trimmed V and J ends, which lost 6 bases and 1 base, there was a span of 12 bases. This CDR3 contains 15 residues. The germline gives CDR1 SGHVS, CDR2 FNYEAQ. CDR3 loop: CASRRGAQNTGELFF. The DNA for the CDR3 is TGTGCCAGCAGACGGGGGGCCCAGAACACCGGGGAGCTGTTTTTT.

The chain links TRBV5-1 to TRBJ1-4; 11 nucleotides line up with TRBD1. V was clipped by 4 bases and J by 7 bases; unmatched bases: 9. The CDR3 is 16 residues long. Germline V gene sequence: CDR1 SGHRS, CDR2 YFSETQ. The CDR3 DNA reads as TGCGCCAGCAGCACAGGACAGGGGGCCTCGGGTGAAAAACTGTTTTTT. This sequence encodes CASSTGQGASGEKLFF.

J is TRBJ1-2 and V is TRBV28; D perhaps matches TRBD1 (6 bases). Trimming removed 2 bases from V and 7 bases from J, with 17 bases in between. The germline V gene encodes CDR1 MDHEN and CDR2 SYDVKM. The CDR3 runs to 15 residues. The CDR3 DNA reads as TGTGCCAGCAGTTTAGGGGCGGGGGCGGAAGGTGGCTACACCTTC. Protein product: CASSLGAGAEGGYTF.

The V and J genes are TRBV4-1 and TRBJ1-1, with a tentative D call TRBD1 (5 bases). CDR3 length: 15 residues. V was cut by 4 bases and J by 6 bases, with 18 bases left in between. Germline CDR1 is MGHRA and CDR2 is YSYEKL. The CDR3 here is CASSPNRGMWAEAFF. The DNA for the CDR3 is TGCGCCAGCAGCCCCAATAGGGGAATGTGGGCTGAAGCTTTCTTT.

The chain couples TRBV5-4 to TRBJ2-5; a possible D gene is TRBD2 (5 bases). V lost 4 bases, J lost 3 bases, and 10 bases lay in between. This CDR3 spans 13 amino acids. Germline V gene lookup returns CDR1 SGHNT and CDR2 YYREEE (reference sequence). CDR3 sequence reads: CASSPSGEETQYF. As DNA, the CDR3 is TGTGCCAGCAGCCCAAGCGGCGAAGAGACCCAGTACTTC.

This clone was seen a few times. The rearrangement uses TRBV6-1 and TRBJ1-1; unclear D gene. The V gene's germline CDR1 is MNHNS and CDR2 SASEGT. The CDR3 extends over 12 amino acids. V was trimmed by 7 bases and J by 11 bases, leaving 17 bases between them. The CDR3 DNA follows: TGTGCCAGCACTACGGATATTAAGCGGGCTTTCTTT. It is translated as CASTTDIKRAFF.

This chain joins TRBV4-3 and TRBJ2-3, with a weak D call TRBD2 (6 bases). The CDR3 extends over 14 amino acids. V lost 1 base to trimming and J lost 6 bases, with 11 bases between them. CDR1 and CDR2 (germline): LGHNA, YSLEER. The CDR3, as DNA: TGCGCCAGCAGCCAAGCTACTAGCTCGGATACGCAGTATTTT. Protein: CASSQATSSDTQYF.

This chain links TRBV4-3 with TRBJ2-7; 8 nucleotides align to TRBD1. From germline, CDR1 is LGHNA and CDR2 YSLEER. Trimming took 1 base from V and 4 from J; bases not matched to a gene: 6. The CDR3 contains 15 residues. The DNA for the CDR3 is TGCGCCAGCAGCCAAGGACAGGGGAGTATATACGAGCAGTACTTC. Its protein is CASSQGQGSIYEQYF.